This T cell receptor (beta chain) was identified during a study of blood T cell repertoires in COVID-19. Background on the study: Spain, Italy and the United States supplied samples that represented acute and convalescent COVID-19. Nucleic acid was either cDNA or gDNA, and it came from T cells, B-cell-depleted T cells, or PBMCs.

The CDR3 is 14 amino acids. V shed 5 bases and J 3 bases; nucleotides not matched to a gene: 7. CDR1 is SGHAT, CDR2 FQNNGV, per germline. Original methodology: How many nucleated cells were present was estimated from reference gene primer amplification. Profiled with immunoSEQ multiplex PCR; TCRdb holds only in-frame clones, not every one. The V and J calls and clone size were taken over from that table, and D and trimming were inferred from the DNA. The sample includes approximately 86,000 clones, around 81% seen only once; the top ten take 3.4%. This clonotype was obtained from a man aged 50-59 years with acute or convalescent COVID-19. Sample: peripheral blood. The chain couples TRBV11-2 to TRBJ2-7; 7 bases align to TRBD1. The CDR3: CASSVRDRSYEQYF. CDR3 in DNA: TGTGCCAGCAGCGTCCGGGACAGAAGCTACGAGCAGTACTTC.